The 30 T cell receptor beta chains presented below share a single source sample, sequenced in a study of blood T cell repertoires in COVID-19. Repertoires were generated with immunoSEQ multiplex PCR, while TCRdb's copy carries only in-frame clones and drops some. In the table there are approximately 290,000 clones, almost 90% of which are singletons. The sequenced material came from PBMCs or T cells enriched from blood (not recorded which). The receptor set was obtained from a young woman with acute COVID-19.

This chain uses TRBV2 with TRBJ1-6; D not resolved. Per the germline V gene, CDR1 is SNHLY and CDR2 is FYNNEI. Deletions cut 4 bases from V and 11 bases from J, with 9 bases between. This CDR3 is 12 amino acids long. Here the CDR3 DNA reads TGTGCCAGCAGTGGCCGGGGTCCACCCCTCCACTTT. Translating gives CASSGRGPPLHF.

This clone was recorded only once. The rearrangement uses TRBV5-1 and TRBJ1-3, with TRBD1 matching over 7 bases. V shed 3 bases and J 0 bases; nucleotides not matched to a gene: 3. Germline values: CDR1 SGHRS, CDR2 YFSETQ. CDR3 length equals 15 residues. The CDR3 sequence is CASSWSGGSGNTIYF. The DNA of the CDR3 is TGCGCCAGCAGCTGGTCAGGGGGCTCTGGAAACACCATATATTTT.

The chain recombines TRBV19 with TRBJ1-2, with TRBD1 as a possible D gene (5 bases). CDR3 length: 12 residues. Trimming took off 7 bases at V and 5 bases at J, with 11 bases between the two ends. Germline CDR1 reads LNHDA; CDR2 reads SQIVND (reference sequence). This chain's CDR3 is CASTKTEYGYTF. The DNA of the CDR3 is TGTGCCAGTACCAAGACAGAGTATGGCTACACCTTC.

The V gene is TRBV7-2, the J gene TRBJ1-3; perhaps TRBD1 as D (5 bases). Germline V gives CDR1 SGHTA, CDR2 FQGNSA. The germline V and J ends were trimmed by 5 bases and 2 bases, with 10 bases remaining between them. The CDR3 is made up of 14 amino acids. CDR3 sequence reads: CASSLTDTGNTIYF. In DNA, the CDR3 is TGTGCCAGCAGCCTGACAGATACTGGAAACACCATATATTTT.

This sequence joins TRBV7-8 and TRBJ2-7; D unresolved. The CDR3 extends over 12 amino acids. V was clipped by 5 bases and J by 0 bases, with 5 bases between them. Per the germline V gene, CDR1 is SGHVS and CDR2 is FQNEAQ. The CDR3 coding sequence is TGTGCCAGCAGCCTCCACTCCTACGAGCAGTACTTC. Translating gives CASSLHSYEQYF.

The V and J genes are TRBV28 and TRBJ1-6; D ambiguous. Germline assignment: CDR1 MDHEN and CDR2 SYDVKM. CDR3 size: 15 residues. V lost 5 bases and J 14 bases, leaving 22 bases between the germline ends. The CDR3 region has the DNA TGTGCCAGCAGTCCCGGCCAGGCCGCTCTTTATACCCTCCACTTT. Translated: CASSPGQAALYTLHF.

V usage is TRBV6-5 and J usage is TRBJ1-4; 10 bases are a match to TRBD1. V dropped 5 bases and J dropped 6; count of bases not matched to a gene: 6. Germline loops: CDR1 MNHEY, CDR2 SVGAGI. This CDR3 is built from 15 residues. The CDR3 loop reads CASSRDRGEDEKLFF. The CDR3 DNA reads TGTGCCAGCAGTCGGGACAGGGGTGAGGATGAAAAACTGTTTTTT.

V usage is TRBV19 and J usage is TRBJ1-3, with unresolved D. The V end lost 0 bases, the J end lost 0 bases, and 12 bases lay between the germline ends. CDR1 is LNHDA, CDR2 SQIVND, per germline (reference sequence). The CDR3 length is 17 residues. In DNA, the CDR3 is TGTGCCAGTAGTATAGATTGGAGCCGGAACTCTGGAAACACCATATATTTT. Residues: CASSIDWSRNSGNTIYF.

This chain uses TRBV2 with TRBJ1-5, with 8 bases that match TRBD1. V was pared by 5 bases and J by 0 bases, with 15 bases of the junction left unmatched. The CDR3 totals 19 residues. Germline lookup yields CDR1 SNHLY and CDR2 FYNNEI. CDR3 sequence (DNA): TGTGCCAGCAGTTACACACAGGGGGGGATAGGTTATAGCAATCAGCCCCAGCATTTT. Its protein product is CASSYTQGGIGYSNQPQHF.

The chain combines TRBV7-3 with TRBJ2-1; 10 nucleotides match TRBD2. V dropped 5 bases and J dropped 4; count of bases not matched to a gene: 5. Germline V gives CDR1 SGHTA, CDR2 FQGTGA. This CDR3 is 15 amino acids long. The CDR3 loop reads CASSQLAGFYNEQFF. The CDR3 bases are TGTGCCAGCAGCCAACTAGCGGGGTTTTACAATGAGCAGTTCTTC.

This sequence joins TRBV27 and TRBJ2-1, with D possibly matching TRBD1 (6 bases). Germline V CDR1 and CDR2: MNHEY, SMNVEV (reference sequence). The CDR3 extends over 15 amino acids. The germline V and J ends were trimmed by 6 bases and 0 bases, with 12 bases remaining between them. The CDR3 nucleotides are TGTGCCAGCAGCGGACAGACGAGCTCCTACAATGAGCAGTTCTTC. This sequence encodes CASSGQTSSYNEQFF.

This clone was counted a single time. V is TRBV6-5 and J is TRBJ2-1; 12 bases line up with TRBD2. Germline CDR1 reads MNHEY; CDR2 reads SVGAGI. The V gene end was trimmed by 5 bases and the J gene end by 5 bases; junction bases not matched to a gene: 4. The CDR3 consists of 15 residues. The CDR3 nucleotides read TGTGCCAGCAGTCCAAGGACTAGCGGGAACAATGAGCAGTTCTTC. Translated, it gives CASSPRTSGNNEQFF.

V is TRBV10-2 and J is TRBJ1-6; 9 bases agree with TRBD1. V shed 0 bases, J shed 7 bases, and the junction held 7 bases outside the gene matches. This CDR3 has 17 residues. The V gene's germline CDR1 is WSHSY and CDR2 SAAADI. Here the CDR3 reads CASSESMTGGMNSPLHF. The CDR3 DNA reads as TGCGCCAGCAGTGAGTCAATGACAGGGGGGATGAATTCACCCCTCCACTTT.

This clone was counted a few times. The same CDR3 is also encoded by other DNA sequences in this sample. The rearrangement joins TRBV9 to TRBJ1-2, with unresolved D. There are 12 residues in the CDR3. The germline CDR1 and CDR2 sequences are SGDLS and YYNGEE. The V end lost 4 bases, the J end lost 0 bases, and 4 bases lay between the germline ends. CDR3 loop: CASSPANYGYTF. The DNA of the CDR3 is TGTGCCAGCAGCCCCGCTAACTATGGCTACACCTTC.

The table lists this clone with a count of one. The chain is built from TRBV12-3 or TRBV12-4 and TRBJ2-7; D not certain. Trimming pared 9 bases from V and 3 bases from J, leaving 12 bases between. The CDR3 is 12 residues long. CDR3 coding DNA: TGTGCCAGTGGCGGTTCTATCTACGAGCAGTACTTC. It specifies CASGGSIYEQYF.

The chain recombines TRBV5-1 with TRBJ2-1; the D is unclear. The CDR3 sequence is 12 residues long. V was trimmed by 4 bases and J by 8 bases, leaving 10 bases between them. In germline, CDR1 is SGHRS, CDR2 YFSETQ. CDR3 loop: CASSPSHHEQFF. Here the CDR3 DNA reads TGCGCCAGCAGCCCTAGTCACCATGAGCAGTTCTTC.

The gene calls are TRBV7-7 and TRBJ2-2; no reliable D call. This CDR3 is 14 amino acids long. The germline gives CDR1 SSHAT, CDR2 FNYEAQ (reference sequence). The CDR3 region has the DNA TGTGCTAGCCGTTTGTCGAGCGACACCGGGGAGCTGTTTTTT. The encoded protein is CASRLSSDTGELFF.

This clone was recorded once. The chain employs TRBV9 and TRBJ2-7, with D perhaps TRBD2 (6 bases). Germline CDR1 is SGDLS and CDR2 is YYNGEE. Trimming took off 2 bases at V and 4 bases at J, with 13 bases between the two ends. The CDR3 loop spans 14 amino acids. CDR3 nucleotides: TGTGCCAGCAGCGTTCACGGGAGTCCGTACGAGCAGTACTTC. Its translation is CASSVHGSPYEQYF. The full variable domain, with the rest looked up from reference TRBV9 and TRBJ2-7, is DSGVTQTPKHLITATGQRVTLRCSPRSGDLSVYWYQQSLDQGLQFLIQYYNGEERAKGNILERFSAQQFPDLHSELNLSSLELGDSALYFCASSVHGSPYEQYFGPGTRLTVT.

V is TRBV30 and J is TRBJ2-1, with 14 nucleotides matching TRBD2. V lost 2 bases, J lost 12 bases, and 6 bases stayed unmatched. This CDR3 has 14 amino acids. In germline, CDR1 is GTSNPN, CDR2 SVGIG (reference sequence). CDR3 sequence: CAWSLGTSGSGQFF. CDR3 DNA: TGTGCCTGGAGTCTGGGGACTAGCGGGAGTGGGCAGTTCTTC.

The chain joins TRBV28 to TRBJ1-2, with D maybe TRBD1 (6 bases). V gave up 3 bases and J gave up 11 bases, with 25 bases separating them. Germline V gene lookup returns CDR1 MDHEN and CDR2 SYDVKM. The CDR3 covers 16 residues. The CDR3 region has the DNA TGTGCCAGCAGTTTCCCGGGTGTGGGGGCGCCGATGGGGTACACCTTC. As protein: CASSFPGVGAPMGYTF.

CDR3 nucleotide sequence: TGTGCCAGCAGTGTAGGGGACAGCTCCTACGAGCAGTACTTC. Translated, it gives CASSVGDSSYEQYF. This sequence joins TRBV25-1 and TRBJ2-7; 7 nucleotides match TRBD1. The CDR3 consists of 14 residues. Germline CDR1 and CDR2: MGHDK and SYGVNS. With V trimmed by 4 bases and J by 0 bases, 3 bases remained unmatched.

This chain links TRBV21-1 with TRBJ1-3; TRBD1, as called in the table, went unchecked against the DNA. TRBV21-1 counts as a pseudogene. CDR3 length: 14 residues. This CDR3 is CASGTDRPLSTIYF. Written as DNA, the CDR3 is TGTGCCAGCGGTACGGACAGGCCCCTCTCGACCATATATTTT.

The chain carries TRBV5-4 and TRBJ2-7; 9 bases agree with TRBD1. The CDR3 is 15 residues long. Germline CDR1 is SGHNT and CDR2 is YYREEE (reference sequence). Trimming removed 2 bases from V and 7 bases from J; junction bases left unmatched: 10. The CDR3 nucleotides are TGTGCCAGCAGCTTAATGGGACAGGGCGTGGGGGAGCAGTACTTC. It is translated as CASSLMGQGVGEQYF.

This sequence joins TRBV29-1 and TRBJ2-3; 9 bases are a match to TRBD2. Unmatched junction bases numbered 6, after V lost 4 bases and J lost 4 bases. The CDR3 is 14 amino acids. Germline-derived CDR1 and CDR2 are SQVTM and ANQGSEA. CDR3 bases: TGCAGCGTTGTACTAGCGGGTTATGCAGATACGCAGTATTTT. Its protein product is CSVVLAGYADTQYF.

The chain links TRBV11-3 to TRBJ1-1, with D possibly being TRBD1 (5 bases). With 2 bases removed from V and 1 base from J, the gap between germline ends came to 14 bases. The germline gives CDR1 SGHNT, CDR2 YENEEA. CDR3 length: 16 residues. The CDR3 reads CASSLINGGPNTEAFF. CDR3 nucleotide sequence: TGTGCCAGCAGCTTAATTAACGGGGGACCGAACACTGAAGCTTTCTTT.

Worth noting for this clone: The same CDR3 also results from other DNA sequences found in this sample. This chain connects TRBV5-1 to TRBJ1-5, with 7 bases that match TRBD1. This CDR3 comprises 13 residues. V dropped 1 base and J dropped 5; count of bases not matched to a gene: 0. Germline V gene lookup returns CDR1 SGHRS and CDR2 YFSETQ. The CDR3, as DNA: TGCGCCAGCAGCTTGACAGGGGATCAGCCCCAGCATTTT. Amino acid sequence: CASSLTGDQPQHF.

CDR3 sequence (DNA): TGCGCCAGCAGCTTGGCCTTGGGACAGGGGGATGAAGCTTTCTTT. This gives the protein CASSLALGQGDEAFF. This chain joins TRBV5-1 and TRBJ1-1, with TRBD1 matching 11 bases. Germline assignment: CDR1 SGHRS and CDR2 YFSETQ. This CDR3 contains 15 residues. Trimming removed 0 bases from V and 7 bases from J; junction bases left unmatched: 5.

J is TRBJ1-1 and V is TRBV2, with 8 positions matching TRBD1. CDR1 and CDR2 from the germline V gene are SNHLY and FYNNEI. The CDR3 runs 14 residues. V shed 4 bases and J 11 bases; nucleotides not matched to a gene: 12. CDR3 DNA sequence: TGTGCCAGCAGTGCCCCCCGGGTGGACAGGGAGGCTTTCTTT. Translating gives CASSAPRVDREAFF.

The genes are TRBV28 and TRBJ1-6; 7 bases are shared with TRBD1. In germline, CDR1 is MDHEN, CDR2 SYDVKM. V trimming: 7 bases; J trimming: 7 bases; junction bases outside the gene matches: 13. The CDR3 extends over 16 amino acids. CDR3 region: CASILRWGTVNSPLHF. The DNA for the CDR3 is TGTGCCAGCATTCTCCGGTGGGGGACAGTAAATTCACCCCTCCACTTT. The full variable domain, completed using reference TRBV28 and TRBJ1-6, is DVKVTQSSRYLVKRTGEKVFLECVQDMDHENMFWYRQDPGLGLRLIYFSYDVKMKEKGDIPEGYSVSREKKERFSLILESASTNQTSMYLCASILRWGTVNSPLHFGNGTRLTVT.

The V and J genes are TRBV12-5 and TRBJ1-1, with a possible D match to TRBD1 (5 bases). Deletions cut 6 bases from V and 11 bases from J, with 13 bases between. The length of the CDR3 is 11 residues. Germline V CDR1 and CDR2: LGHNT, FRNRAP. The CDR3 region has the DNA TGTGCTAGTGGCATATCAGGGATGGCTTTCTTT. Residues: CASGISGMAFF.